This T cell receptor (beta chain) was retrieved from a study of blood T cell repertoires in COVID-19. TCRdb's table, derived via immunoSEQ multiplex PCR, lists solely in-frame clones and lacks some. The table shows about 170,000 clones, with approximately 80% occurring only once. The CDR3 extends over 16 amino acids. The V gene's germline CDR1 is SGHRS and CDR2 YFSETQ. After removal of 0 bases from V and 4 bases from J, the junction contained 9 bases not matched to a gene. Sequenced material: peripheral blood. The TCR originated in a man in his sixties with acute or convalescent COVID-19. The V and J genes are TRBV5-1 and TRBJ2-7; 8 nucleotides line up with TRBD1. CDR3 loop: CASSLAAGGAVYEQYF. Here the CDR3 DNA reads TGCGCCAGCAGCTTGGCCGCAGGGGGCGCCGTTTACGAGCAGTACTTC.